A selection of T cell receptor beta chains follows, all from one sample in a study of blood T cell repertoires in COVID-19. Repertoires were generated with immunoSEQ multiplex PCR, while TCRdb's copy carries only in-frame clones and drops some. The sample holds about 280,000 clones; approximately 88% are singletons and the top ten take 6% to 7%. The sequencing input was PBMCs or T cells enriched from blood (not recorded which). The source is a woman aged 40 to 50 who had recovered from COVID-19. Each CDR3 is given with its conserved first and last residue. D genes are given only for firm matches. The listing skips clone size in some rows; elsewhere it reads once, few, many or a size class.

>TRBD2|TRBV4-1|TRBJ2-5|-
CASSQDLLAGGAKTQYF
TGCGCCAGCAGCCAAGATCTCCTAGCGGGAGGCGCAAAGACCCAGTACTTC
>TRBD1|TRBV13|TRBJ2-7|-
CASSLEGQGGSYEQYF
TGTGCCAGCAGCTTAGAGGGACAGGGGGGCTCCTACGAGCAGTACTTC
>TRBD2|TRBV28|TRBJ2-1|-
CASSLVSGLGNNEQFF
TGTGCCAGCAGTTTAGTATCGGGACTAGGTAACAATGAGCAGTTCTTC
>TRBD2|TRBV28|TRBJ2-7|-
CASGLAGYEQYF
TGTGCCAGCGGACTAGCGGGCTACGAGCAGTACTTC
>-|TRBV7-9|TRBJ1-3|-
CASSLMSGNTIYF
TGTGCCAGCAGCTTGATGAGCGGAAACACCATATATTTT
>-|TRBV7-3|TRBJ2-5|once
CASSLSGSSQETQYF
TGTGCCAGCAGCTTAAGTGGGAGTAGTCAAGAGACCCAGTACTTC
>-|TRBV6-5|TRBJ2-1|once
CASSYSILASYNEQFF
TGTGCCAGCAGTTACTCGATCCTAGCATCCTACAATGAGCAGTTCTTC
>TRBD1|TRBV4-1|TRBJ2-1|-
CASSQGGTGRTFNEQFF
TGCGCCAGCAGCCAAGGAGGGACAGGGAGGACTTTCAATGAGCAGTTCTTC
>TRBD1|TRBV18|TRBJ1-4|-
CASSPGTGGVSELFF
TGTGCCAGCTCACCAGGGACAGGGGGGGTCTCGGAACTGTTTTTT
>TRBD2|TRBV29-1|TRBJ2-5|-
CSVELAGGQTQYF
TGCAGCGTTGAACTAGCGGGAGGGCAGACCCAGTACTTC
>TRBD2|TRBV7-2|TRBJ2-7|-
CASSSGLAGGTPYEQYF
TGTGCCAGCAGCTCCGGACTAGCGGGAGGAACCCCCTACGAGCAGTACTTC
>TRBD1|TRBV30|TRBJ1-1|-
CAWSETGGGGAFF
TGTGCCTGGAGCGAAACAGGGGGCGGGGGTGCTTTCTTT
>-|TRBV19|TRBJ2-7|once
CASSIRSGDAYEQYF
TGTGCCAGTAGTATTAGGAGCGGAGATGCCTACGAGCAGTACTTC
>-|TRBV29-1|TRBJ2-3|-
CSVDRLAGPTDTQYF
TGCAGCGTTGATAGGCTAGCTGGGCCCACAGATACGCAGTATTTT
>-|TRBV27|TRBJ2-7|-
CASRSGNSYEQYF
TGTGCCAGCAGAAGCGGTAATTCCTACGAGCAGTACTTC
>-|TRBV6-5|TRBJ2-5|-
CASKRQLPETQYF
TGTGCCAGCAAGAGACAGTTGCCAGAGACCCAGTACTTC
>-|TRBV7-8|TRBJ2-7|-
CASSFNTGTIYEQYF
TGTGCCAGCAGCTTTAATACCGGGACAATCTACGAGCAGTACTTC
>TRBD2|TRBV7-2|TRBJ2-3|-
CASSSGREGRGDTQYF
TGTGCCAGCAGCTCAGGCCGGGAGGGCCGGGGAGATACGCAGTATTTT
>-|TRBV7-2|TRBJ2-1|-
CASSLTQGQVSNEQFF
TGTGCCAGCAGCCTTACCCAGGGCCAGGTATCCAATGAGCAGTTCTTC
>TRBD1|TRBV4-3|TRBJ2-3|-
CASSQDLGTGVADTQYF
TGCGCCAGCAGCCAAGATCTAGGGACAGGGGTGGCAGATACGCAGTATTTT
>TRBD1|TRBV28|TRBJ1-2|-
CASSLPGTGNAADGYTF
TGTGCCAGCAGTCTCCCCGGGACAGGGAATGCGGCGGACGGCTACACCTTC
>-|TRBV10-3|TRBJ2-1|-
CAISESSFRQGGLNEQFF
TGTGCCATCAGTGAGTCGAGTTTTAGGCAGGGAGGACTGAATGAGCAGTTCTTC
>-|TRBV7-2|TRBJ2-5|-
CASSLVGGETQYF
TGTGCCAGCAGCTTAGTCGGGGGAGAGACCCAGTACTTC
>TRBD1|TRBV7-9|TRBJ1-2|-
CASRDRANYGYTF
TGTGCCAGCAGGGACAGGGCGAACTATGGCTACACCTTC
>TRBD2|TRBV11-2|TRBJ2-4|-
CASSLDWREGPENIQYF
TGTGCCAGCAGCTTAGATTGGCGGGAGGGCCCGGAGAACATTCAGTACTTC
>-|TRBV24-1|TRBJ2-3|-
CATSDLNLAPDTQYF
TGTGCCACCAGTGATTTAAATTTGGCCCCAGATACGCAGTATTTT
>-|TRBV10-3|TRBJ1-6|-
CAISGQDNSPLHF
TGTGCCATCAGTGGGCAGGATAATTCACCCCTCCACTTT
>TRBD2|TRBV7-2|TRBJ2-7|-
CASSTQAGGPFSEQYF
TGTGCCAGCAGCACCCAAGCGGGAGGGCCTTTTAGCGAGCAGTACTTC
>-|TRBV7-3|TRBJ1-1|-
CASGLQGGTEAFF
TGTGCCAGCGGCCTACAGGGTGGGACTGAAGCTTTCTTT
>-|TRBV20-1|TRBJ1-5|-
CSASRLQGGQPQHF
TGCAGTGCTAGTCGGCTACAGGGCGGTCAGCCCCAGCATTTT
>-|TRBV12-3/TRBV12-4|TRBJ2-1|once
CASREAVSEQFF
TGTGCCAGCAGGGAGGCTGTCTCGGAGCAGTTCTTC
>-|TRBV7-3|TRBJ2-7|-
CASSLAYSYLYEQYF
TGTGCCAGCAGCTTAGCCTACTCCTACCTCTACGAGCAGTACTTC
>TRBD2|TRBV5-1|TRBJ2-7|-
CASSFAGLASSYEQYF
TGCGCCAGCAGCTTCGCAGGACTAGCGAGCTCCTACGAGCAGTACTTC
>-|TRBV12-5|TRBJ1-1|once
CASGLGEGGTEAFF
TGTGCTAGTGGTTTGGGGGAGGGGGGCACTGAAGCTTTCTTT
>TRBD1|TRBV29-1|TRBJ1-1|-
CSVGTGGRVAFF
TGCAGCGTTGGGACAGGGGGCAGGGTGGCTTTCTTT
>-|TRBV28|TRBJ1-6|-
CASREQGSPLHF
TGTGCCAGCAGGGAACAGGGTTCACCCCTCCACTTT
>TRBD1|TRBV18|TRBJ1-4|-
CASSPSGTGNLLTEKLFF
TGTGCCAGCTCCCCAAGCGGGACAGGGAATCTGCTGACCGAAAAACTGTTTTTT
>-|TRBV28|TRBJ2-7|-
CASSATDTYEQYF
TGTGCCAGCAGTGCGACGGACACATACGAGCAGTACTTC
>TRBD2|TRBV6-5|TRBJ2-3|-
CASSYSRRLAGDTQYF
TGTGCCAGCAGTTACTCGAGGAGACTAGCAGGAGATACGCAGTATTTT
>TRBD1|TRBV11-2|TRBJ1-1|-
CASSLGAQGTTEAFF
TGTGCCAGCAGCTTAGGGGCACAGGGGACCACTGAAGCTTTCTTT
>-|TRBV3-1/TRBV3-2|TRBJ2-1|-
CASSLSGRNEQFF
TGTGCCAGCAGCCTAAGCGGGCGCAATGAGCAGTTCTTC
>-|TRBV7-3|TRBJ2-1|-
CASSLEGVSYNEQFF
TGTGCCAGCAGCTTAGAGGGAGTGTCCTACAATGAGCAGTTCTTC
>TRBD2|TRBV5-1|TRBJ2-3|-
CASSTGTSPNTQYF
TGCGCCAGCAGCACGGGGACTAGCCCAAATACGCAGTATTTT
>TRBD2|TRBV27|TRBJ2-3|-
CASSSSSGTSYSDTQYF
TGTGCCAGCAGTTCGTCTTCCGGGACTAGCTATTCTGATACGCAGTATTTT
>TRBD2|TRBV27|TRBJ2-1|-
CASTTSSWGDDEQFF
TGTGCCAGCACGACTAGCAGCTGGGGCGATGATGAGCAGTTCTTC
>TRBD2|TRBV4-2|TRBJ2-2|many
CASSQGMGRGTGELFF
TGTGCCAGCAGCCAGGGAATGGGGAGGGGCACCGGGGAGCTGTTTTTT
>-|TRBV6-4|TRBJ1-2|-
CASSDPGGDGYTF
TGTGCCAGCAGTGATCCGGGGGGAGATGGCTACACCTTC
>-|TRBV20-1|TRBJ1-5|-
CSASPDSGDQPQHF
TGCAGTGCTAGTCCCGACTCCGGGGATCAGCCCCAGCATTTT
>-|TRBV7-6|TRBJ2-3|few
CASSFEFTDTQYF
TGTGCCAGCAGCTTCGAGTTCACAGATACGCAGTATTTT
>-|TRBV27|TRBJ1-4|-
CASSFFLTEKLFF
TGTGCCAGCAGCTTTTTTCTAACTGAAAAACTGTTTTTT
>-|TRBV30|TRBJ1-6|-
CAWTRSNNSPLHF
TGTGCCTGGACCCGGTCAAATAATTCACCCCTCCACTTT
>-|TRBV2|TRBJ2-5|-
CASSRGSQETQYF
TGTGCCAGCAGTAGAGGCTCCCAAGAGACCCAGTACTTC
>-|TRBV6-6|TRBJ2-7|-
CASTLASGEQYF
TGTGCCAGCACCCTAGCTTCGGGCGAGCAGTACTTC
>TRBD2|TRBV27|TRBJ2-3|-
CASSPRLAGGYLGDTQYF
TGTGCCAGCAGTCCCCGACTAGCGGGAGGTTATTTGGGAGATACGCAGTATTTT
>-|TRBV19|TRBJ2-2|once
CASSTLVGPGELFF
TGTGCCAGTAGTACCCTCGTGGGCCCCGGGGAGCTGTTTTTT